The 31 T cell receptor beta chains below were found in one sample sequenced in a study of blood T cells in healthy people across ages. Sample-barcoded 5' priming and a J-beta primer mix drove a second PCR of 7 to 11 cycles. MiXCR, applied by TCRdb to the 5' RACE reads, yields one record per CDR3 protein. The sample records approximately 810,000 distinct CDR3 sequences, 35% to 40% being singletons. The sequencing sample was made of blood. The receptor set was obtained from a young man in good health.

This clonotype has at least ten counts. In DNA, the CDR3 is TGTGCCAGCAGTACAGCCGGGACAGGGACCTACGAGCAGTACTTC. It translates to CASSTAGTGTYEQYF. The J gene is TRBJ2-7, the V gene TRBV12-3 or TRBV12-4; 9 positions agree with TRBD1. Trimming at V came to 5 bases and at J to 2 bases, leaving 7 bases not matched to a gene. The CDR3 consists of 15 residues.

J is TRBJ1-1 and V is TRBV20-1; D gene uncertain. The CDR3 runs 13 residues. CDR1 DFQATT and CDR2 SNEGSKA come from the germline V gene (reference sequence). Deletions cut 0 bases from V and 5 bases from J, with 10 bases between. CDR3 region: CSARDSLGTEAFF. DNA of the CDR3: TGCAGTGCTAGAGATTCCTTAGGGACTGAAGCTTTCTTT.

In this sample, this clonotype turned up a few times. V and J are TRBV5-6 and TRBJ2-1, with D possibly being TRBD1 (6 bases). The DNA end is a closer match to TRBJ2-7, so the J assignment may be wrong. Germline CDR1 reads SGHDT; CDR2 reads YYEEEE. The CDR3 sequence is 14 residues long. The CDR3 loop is CASSFRQGYNEQYF. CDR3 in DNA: TGTGCCAGCAGCTTCCGGCAGGGGTACAATGAGCAGTACTTC.

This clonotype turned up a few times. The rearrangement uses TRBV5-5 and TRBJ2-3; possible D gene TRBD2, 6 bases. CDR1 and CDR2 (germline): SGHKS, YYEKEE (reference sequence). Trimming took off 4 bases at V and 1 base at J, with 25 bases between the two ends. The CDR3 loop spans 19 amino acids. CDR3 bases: TGTGCCAGCAGCCCCTTACCTGGAGGGGTCCTAACTCGCACAGATACGCAGTATTTT. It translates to CASSPLPGGVLTRTDTQYF.

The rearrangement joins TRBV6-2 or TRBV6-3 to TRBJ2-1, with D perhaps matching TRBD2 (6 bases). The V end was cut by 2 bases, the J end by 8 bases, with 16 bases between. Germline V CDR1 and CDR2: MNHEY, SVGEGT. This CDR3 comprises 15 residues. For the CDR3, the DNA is TGTGCCAGCAGTTACCAGGCTAGCGTTGTTGATGAGCAGTTCTTC. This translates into CASSYQASVVDEQFF.

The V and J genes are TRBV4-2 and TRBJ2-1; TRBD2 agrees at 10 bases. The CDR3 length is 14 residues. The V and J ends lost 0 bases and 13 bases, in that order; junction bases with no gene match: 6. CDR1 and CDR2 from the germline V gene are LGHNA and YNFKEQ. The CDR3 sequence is CASSQDRSGGAQFF. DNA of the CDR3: TGTGCCAGCAGCCAAGATAGGAGCGGGGGGGCCCAGTTCTTC.

The CDR3 DNA sequence: TGCGCCAGCAGCTTGGAAAGGGGTTACACTGAAGCTTTCTTT. Residues: CASSLERGYTEAFF. The chain has TRBV5-1 and TRBJ1-1, with D maybe TRBD1 (5 bases). The CDR3 is 14 residues long. Germline V CDR1 and CDR2: SGHRS, YFSETQ. Trimming stripped 0 bases from V and 3 bases from J, with 9 bases between.

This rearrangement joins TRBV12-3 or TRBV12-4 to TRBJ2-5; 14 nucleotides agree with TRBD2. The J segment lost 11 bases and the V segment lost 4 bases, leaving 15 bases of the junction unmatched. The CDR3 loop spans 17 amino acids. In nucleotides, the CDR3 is TGTGCCAGCAGTTACTACCGACTAGCGGGGGGGTACAATGAGCAGTACTTC. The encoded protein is CASSYYRLAGGYNEQYF.

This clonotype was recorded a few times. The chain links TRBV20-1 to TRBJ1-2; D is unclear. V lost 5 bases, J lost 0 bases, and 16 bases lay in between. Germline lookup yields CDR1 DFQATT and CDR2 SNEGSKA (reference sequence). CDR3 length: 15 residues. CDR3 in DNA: TGCAGTGCTCCGCGATCGGGGTTCTCTAACTATGGCTACACCTTC. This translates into CSAPRSGFSNYGYTF.

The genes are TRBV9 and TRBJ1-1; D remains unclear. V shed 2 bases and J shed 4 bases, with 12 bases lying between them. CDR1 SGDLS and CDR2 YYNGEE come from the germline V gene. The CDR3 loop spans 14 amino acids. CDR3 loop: CASSVTDVSTEAFF. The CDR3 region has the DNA TGTGCCAGCAGCGTCACAGACGTTAGCACTGAAGCTTTCTTT.

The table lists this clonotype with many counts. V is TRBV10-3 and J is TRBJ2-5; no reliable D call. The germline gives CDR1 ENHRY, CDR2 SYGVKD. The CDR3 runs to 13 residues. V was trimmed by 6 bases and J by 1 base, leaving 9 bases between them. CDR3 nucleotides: TGTGCCATCAGCCCTAACATCCAAGAGACCCAGTACTTC. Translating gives CAISPNIQETQYF.

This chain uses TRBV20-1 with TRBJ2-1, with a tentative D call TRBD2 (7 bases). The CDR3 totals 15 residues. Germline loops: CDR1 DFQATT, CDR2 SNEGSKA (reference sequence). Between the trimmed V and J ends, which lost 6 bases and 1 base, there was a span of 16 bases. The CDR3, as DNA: TGCAGTGCCTCTCGGGGGGCGAGGTCCTACAATGAGCAGTTCTTC. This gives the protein CSASRGARSYNEQFF.

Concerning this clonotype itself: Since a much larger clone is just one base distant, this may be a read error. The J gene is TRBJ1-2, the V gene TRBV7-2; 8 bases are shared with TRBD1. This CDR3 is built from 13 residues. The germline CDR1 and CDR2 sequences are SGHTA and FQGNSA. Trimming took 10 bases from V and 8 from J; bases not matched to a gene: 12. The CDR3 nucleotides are TGTGCCAACACCGCGGGGACAGGAGGCGGCTACACCTTC. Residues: CANTAGTGGGYTF.

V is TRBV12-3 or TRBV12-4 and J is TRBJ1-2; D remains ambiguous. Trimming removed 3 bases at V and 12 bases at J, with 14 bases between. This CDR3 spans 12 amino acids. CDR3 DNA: TGTGCCAGCAGTTTTGGCCAAGGCCAGGACACCTTC. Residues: CASSFGQGQDTF.

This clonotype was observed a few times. The CDR3 is CSARGGSMSSEQYF. The DNA of the CDR3 is TGCAGTGCTAGAGGGGGATCGATGTCGTCCGAGCAGTACTTC. The rearrangement joins TRBV20-1 to TRBJ2-5, with D unclear. With the DNA end fitting TRBJ2-7 better, the J assignment may be wrong. CDR3 length equals 14 residues. The germline CDR1 and CDR2 sequences are DFQATT and SNEGSKA (reference sequence).

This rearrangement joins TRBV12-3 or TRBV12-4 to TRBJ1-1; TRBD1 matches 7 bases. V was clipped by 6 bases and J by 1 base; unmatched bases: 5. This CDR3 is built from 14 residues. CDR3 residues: CASRYQGGNTEAFF. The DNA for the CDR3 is TGTGCCAGCAGATATCAGGGGGGGAACACTGAAGCTTTCTTT.

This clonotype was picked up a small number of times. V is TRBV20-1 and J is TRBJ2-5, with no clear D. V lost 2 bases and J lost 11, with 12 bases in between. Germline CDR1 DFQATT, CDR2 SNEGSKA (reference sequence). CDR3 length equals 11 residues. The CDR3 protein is CSARLDDEQYF. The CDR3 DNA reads TGCAGTGCTAGATTGGACGATGAGCAGTACTTC.

The CDR3 DNA sequence: TGTGCCAGCAGTCGTCGGCTTGGCTACACCTTC. This translates into CASSRRLGYTF. The gene calls are TRBV28 and TRBJ1-2; no firm D call. Trimming took off 5 bases at V and 7 bases at J, with 8 bases between the two ends. The germline V gene has CDR1 MDHEN and CDR2 SYDVKM. This CDR3 has 11 amino acids.

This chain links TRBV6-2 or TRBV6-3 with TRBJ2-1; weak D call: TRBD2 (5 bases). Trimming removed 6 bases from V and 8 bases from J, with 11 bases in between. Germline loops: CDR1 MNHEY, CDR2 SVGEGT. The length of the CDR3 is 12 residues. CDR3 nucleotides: TGTGCCAGCAGATCCCTTAGCGATGAGCAGTTCTTC. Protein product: CASRSLSDEQFF.

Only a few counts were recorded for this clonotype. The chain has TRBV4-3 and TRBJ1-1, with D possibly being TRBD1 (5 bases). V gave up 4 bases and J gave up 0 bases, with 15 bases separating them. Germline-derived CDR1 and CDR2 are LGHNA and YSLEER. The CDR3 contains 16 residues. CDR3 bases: TGCGCCAGCAGCCCTAGCGGGGGTGCTATGAACACTGAAGCTTTCTTT. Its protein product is CASSPSGGAMNTEAFF.

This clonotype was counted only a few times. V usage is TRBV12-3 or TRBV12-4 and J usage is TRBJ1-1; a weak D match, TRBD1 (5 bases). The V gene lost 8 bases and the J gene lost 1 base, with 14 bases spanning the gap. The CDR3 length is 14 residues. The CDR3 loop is CASLRWRGNTEAFF. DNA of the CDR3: TGTGCCAGCCTACGGTGGAGGGGGAACACTGAAGCTTTCTTT.

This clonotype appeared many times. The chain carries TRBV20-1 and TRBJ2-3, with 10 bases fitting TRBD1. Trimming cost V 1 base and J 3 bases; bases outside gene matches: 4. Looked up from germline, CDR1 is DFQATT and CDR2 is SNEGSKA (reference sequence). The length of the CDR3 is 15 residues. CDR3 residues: CSARVEGQGTDTQYF. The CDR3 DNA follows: TGCAGTGCTAGAGTGGAGGGACAGGGGACAGATACGCAGTATTTT.

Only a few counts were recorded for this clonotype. The CDR3 nucleotides are TGTGCCAGCAGTTTACCCAGGGGGCGCACGCAGTATTTT. This codes for CASSLPRGRTQYF. The chain carries TRBV28 and TRBJ2-3; 8 nucleotides match TRBD1. CDR3 size: 13 residues. V shed 2 bases and J 9 bases; nucleotides not matched to a gene: 4. The germline V gene has CDR1 MDHEN and CDR2 SYDVKM.

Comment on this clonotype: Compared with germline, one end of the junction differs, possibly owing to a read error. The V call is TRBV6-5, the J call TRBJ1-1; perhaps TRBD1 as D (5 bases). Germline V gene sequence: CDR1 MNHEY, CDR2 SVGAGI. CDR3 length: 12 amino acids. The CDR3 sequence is CVSKTVNTEAFF. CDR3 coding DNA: TGTGTCAGCAAGACAGTGAACACTGAAGCTTTCTTT.

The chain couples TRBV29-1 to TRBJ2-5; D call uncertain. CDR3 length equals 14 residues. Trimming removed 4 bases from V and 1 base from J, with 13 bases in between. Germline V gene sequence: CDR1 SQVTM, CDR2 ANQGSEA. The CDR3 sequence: CSVGLGLVQETQYF. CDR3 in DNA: TGCAGCGTTGGACTCGGGCTGGTCCAAGAGACCCAGTACTTC.

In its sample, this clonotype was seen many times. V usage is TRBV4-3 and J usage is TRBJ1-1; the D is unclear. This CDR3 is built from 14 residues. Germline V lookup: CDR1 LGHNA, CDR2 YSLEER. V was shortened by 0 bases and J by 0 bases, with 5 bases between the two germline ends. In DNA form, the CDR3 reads TGCGCCAGCAGCCAAGAGGTCTTGAACACTGAAGCTTTCTTT. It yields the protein CASSQEVLNTEAFF.

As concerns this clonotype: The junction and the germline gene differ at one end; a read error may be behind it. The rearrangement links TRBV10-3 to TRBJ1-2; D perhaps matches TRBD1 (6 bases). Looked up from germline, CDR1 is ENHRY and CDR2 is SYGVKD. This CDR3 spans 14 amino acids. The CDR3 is CAITATGENYGCTF. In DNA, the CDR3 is TGTGCCATCACTGCGACAGGAGAGAACTATGGCTGCACCTTC.

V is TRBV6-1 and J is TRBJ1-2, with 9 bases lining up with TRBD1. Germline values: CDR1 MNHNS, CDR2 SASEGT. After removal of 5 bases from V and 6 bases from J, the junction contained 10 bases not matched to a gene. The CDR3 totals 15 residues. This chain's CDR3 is CASSPAPGQGDGYTF. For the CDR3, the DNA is TGTGCCAGCAGTCCGGCTCCGGGACAGGGTGATGGCTACACCTTC.

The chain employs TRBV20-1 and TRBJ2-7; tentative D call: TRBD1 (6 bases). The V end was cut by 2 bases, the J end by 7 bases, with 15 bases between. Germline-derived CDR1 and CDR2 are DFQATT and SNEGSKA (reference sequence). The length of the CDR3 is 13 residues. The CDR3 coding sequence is TGCAGTGCTAGAAAGGACAGTATCGATGAGCAGTACTTC. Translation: CSARKDSIDEQYF.

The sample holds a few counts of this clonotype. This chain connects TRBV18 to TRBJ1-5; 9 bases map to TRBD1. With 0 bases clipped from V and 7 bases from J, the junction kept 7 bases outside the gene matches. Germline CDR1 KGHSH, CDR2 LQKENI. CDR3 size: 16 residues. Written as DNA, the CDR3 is TGTGCCAGCTCACCACCGGGACAGGGTGAAGGGCAGCCCCAGCATTTT. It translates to CASSPPGQGEGQPQHF.

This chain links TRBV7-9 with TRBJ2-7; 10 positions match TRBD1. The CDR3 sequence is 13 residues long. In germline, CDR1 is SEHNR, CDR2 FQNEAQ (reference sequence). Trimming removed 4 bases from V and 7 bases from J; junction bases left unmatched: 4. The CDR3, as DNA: TGTGCCAGCAGCTGGGGGACAGGGGAAGAGCAGTACTTC. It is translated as CASSWGTGEEQYF.